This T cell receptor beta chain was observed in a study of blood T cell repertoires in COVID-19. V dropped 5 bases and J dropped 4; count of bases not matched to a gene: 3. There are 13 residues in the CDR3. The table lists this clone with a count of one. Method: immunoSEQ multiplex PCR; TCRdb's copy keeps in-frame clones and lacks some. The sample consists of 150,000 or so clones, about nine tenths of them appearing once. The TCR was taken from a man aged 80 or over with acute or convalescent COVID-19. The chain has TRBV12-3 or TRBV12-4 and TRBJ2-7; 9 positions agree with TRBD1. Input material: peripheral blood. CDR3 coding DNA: TGTGCCAGCAGTCCGACAGGGGGTTACGAGCAGTACTTC. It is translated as CASSPTGGYEQYF.